The clone carrying this TCR beta chain appeared a few times. Antigen specificity is unknown. A sample-barcoded 5' primer and a J-beta primer mix were used in a second PCR of roughly 6 to 11 cycles. TCRdb re-analysed the 5' RACE reads in MiXCR, keeping a single row per CDR3 protein. The data contain 550,000 to 800,000 distinct CDR3 sequences, over 20% of them seen just once; the ten biggest clones take up approximately 3.6%. Each sample gave at least 6.5 million isolated PBMCs. This sample is drawn from a study of blood T cells in healthy people across ages. General observations from the study: In long-lived donors, naive CD4+ cell counts and diversity exceeded those of aged donors.

This CDR3 is 14 amino acids long. Trimming pared 6 bases from V and 0 bases from J, leaving 12 bases between. Looked up from germline, CDR1 is ENHRY and CDR2 is SYGVKD. The material sequenced was blood. The origin of this receptor is a man in his 70s in good health. The chain carries TRBV10-3 and TRBJ2-7, with D possibly matching TRBD2 (6 bases). The CDR3 nucleotides are TGTGCCATCAGAACTAGCTCAGACTCCTACGAGCAGTACTTC. The encoded protein is CAIRTSSDSYEQYF.